This TCR beta chain emerged from a study of blood T cell repertoires in COVID-19. Study summary: COVID-19 samples from acute and convalescent phases originated in the United States, Italy and Spain. T cells, B-cell-depleted T cells, or PBMCs provided the cDNA or gDNA that served as material.

J was trimmed by 6 bases and V by 6 bases; bases with no gene match: 10. Germline assignment: CDR1 WSHSY and CDR2 SAAADI. The CDR3 runs to 14 residues. Original handling: Nucleated cell number was recorded as an estimate derived from reference gene primer amplification. The data were produced by immunoSEQ multiplex PCR, yet TCRdb's version contains in-frame clones alone and is incomplete. V, J and clone size were drawn from that table, and D and trimming were deduced from the DNA. Here the sample spans approximately 150,000 clones, about four fifths being singletons. Sequenced input: peripheral blood. This chain links TRBV10-2 with TRBJ1-2; 7 bases match TRBD1. The receptor was derived from a man aged 65-85 years who had recovered from COVID-19. The CDR3 here is CASSPSTGPHGYTF. The CDR3 nucleotides are TGCGCCAGCAGCCCCTCGACAGGGCCTCATGGCTACACCTTC.